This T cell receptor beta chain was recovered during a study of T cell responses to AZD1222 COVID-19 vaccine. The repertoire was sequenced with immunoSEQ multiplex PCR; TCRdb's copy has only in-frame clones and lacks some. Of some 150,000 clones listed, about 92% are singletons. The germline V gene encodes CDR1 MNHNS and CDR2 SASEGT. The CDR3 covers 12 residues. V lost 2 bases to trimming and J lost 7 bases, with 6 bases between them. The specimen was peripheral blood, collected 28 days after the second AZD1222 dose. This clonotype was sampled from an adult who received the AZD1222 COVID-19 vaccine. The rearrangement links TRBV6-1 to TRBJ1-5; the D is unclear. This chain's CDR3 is CASSELRQPQHF. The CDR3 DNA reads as TGTGCCAGCAGTGAACTACGCCAGCCCCAGCATTTT.